This TCR beta chain stems from a study of human T cells and chemical hapten exposure (dated by TCRdb to about 2021). With regard to the full study: For sensitization, 2% DPC in acetone was applied to a 2 cm by 2 cm area of upper inner arm skin. Weekly therapeutic DPC doses were additionally applied to the scalp of patients throughout the roughly 24-week study period. Patch testing on the upper back used Finn chambers containing 0.01% DPC, with scoring done after 6 days according to International Contact Dermatitis Research Group standards. Alopecia areata with under or over 50% scalp involvement, alopecia totalis and alopecia universalis were represented in the patient cohort, which was mostly female. Libraries were pooled for sequencing, and variation in per-sample TCR yields was attributed mainly to small differences in library volumes within the pool. Peripheral blood TCR repertoire changes were tracked in vivo in alopecia patients during primary and secondary sensitization to the hapten diphenylcyclopropenone (DPC). Blood samples were taken from patients before sensitization (week 0) and at 2, 6 and about 24 weeks after DPC sensitization. Approximately 28 alopecia patients provided blood for TCR sequencing at one to four time points (pre-sensitization, 2, 6 and 24 weeks). Findings and caveats that apply to the study as a whole: The number of PT1 expanded TCRs positively correlated with patch test score, significant at thresholds 8, 16 and 32 but not 4. DPC sensitization did not change how many TCRs were above 1 in 1000 frequency, and no evidence was found of alterations in global repertoire structure. Because all patients had alopecia, a presumed autoimmune disease, the immune response of the patients might differ from that of healthy individuals. Compared with pre-sensitization or healthy control sets, expanded TCRs formed significantly more large CDR3 similarity clusters, which is consistent with antigen-driven responses. After repeated subsampling, changes were observed in the strength of the expansion versus patch-test correlation and in the threshold at which the correlation became significant.

Reading the label with the study, this specimen's time point is: patch test 1, 2 weeks after DPC sensitization. The treatment or condition label, read with the paper, signifies: therapeutic diphenylcyclopropenone sensitization with weekly scalp DPC. At each patch-test visit, blood was drawn before the patch test was applied. To be eligible, patients had to be aged 18 to 70, diagnosed with alopecia and judged suitable for DPC therapy, while pregnant patients were excluded. Total RNA was isolated from unfractionated whole blood collected in Tempus Blood RNA tubes. To prepare the library, RACE was applied. The listed sequencing device is NextSeq 500. Library preparation attached unique molecular identifiers to individual cDNA molecules for quantitative, reproducible TCR counting. For every blood RNA sample, sequencing covered both the TCR alpha and TCR beta chains. In the authors' own workflow: The median number of TCRs per sample was around 100,000, ranging from 23,224 to 690,600. The Decombinator software suite was used to annotate V, J and CDR3 in the TCR reads. For the PS versus PT1 abundance plots, all samples were subsampled to the same number of TCRs (28,000). Expanded TCRs were defined as absent before sensitization and observed at least eight times at the 2-week time point. TCRdb reran the public reads through fastp at Q25 and MiXCR, keeping productive beta chains. Merged by CDR3 protein, the rows form single entries marked with the most common genes and DNA. What appears here as the V and J calls and clone size reflects TCRdb's work, not the paper's. The sample table shows 80,000 to 100,000 distinct CDR3 sequences, and roughly 7.1% are seen once. 1.5% to 1.8% of the sample is held by the ten biggest clonotypes.

This clonotype has ten or more counts. Its target antigen remains unknown. No base quality values were provided; no much bigger clone lies one nucleotide off. The CDR3 goes from the cysteine to the phenylalanine over 15 residues. Of all the DNA, just the CDR3 is kept, 45 bases in frame from base 1. The trim is 2 bases for V and 1 base for J, with a gap of 12 bases between the germline ends. Sequences GTSNPN (CDR1) and SVGIG (CDR2) are obtained from the germline V gene (reference sequence). This sample comprised whole blood, obtained in connection with sensitization to the hapten diphenylcyclopropenone (DPC). The rearranged chain carries TRBV30 and TRBJ1-5; the D gene cannot be resolved reliably. This clonotype was sampled from a woman aged 30 to 39 with alopecia areata. Some clones in this sample may be carry-over from other donors' samples. The CDR3 region has the sequence CAWSKDGASNQPQHF. The sequenced DNA is TGTGCCTGGAGTAAGGACGGAGCGAGCAATCAGCCCCAGCATTTT.